These 13 T cell receptor beta chains originate from one sample sequenced in a study of T cell responses to AZD1222 COVID-19 vaccine (TCRdb year 2021). The time point label for this specimen denotes: about 28 days (+/-7) after the second vaccine dose. Libraries were built with the immunoSEQ multiplex PCR assay. Drawn from immuneACCESS, this table holds only the in-frame rearrangements with V and J called that TCRdb kept. Clones are partly lost; checked studies trace under half to an unresolved V gene and leave the rest unexplained. This sample holds roughly 54,000 clones; 89% were observed only once. Of the sample, approximately 14% falls within the top ten clones. Sequences were derived from peripheral blood, sampled 28 days after the second AZD1222 dose. These receptors all stem from an adult who received the AZD1222 COVID-19 vaccine.

The gene calls are TRBV29-1 and TRBJ2-7; 8 bases are shared with TRBD2. Germline loops: CDR1 SQVTM, CDR2 ANQGSEA. V shed 2 bases, J shed 7 bases, and the junction held 10 bases outside the gene matches. The CDR3 covers 14 residues. CDR3 loop: CSVETGGRSGEQYF. CDR3 in DNA: TGCAGCGTTGAAACGGGAGGGCGGTCGGGGGAGCAGTACTTC.

The chain recombines TRBV9 with TRBJ2-1, with 12 bases matching TRBD2. Germline assignment: CDR1 SGDLS and CDR2 YYNGEE. The CDR3 totals 14 residues. The J segment lost 8 bases and the V segment lost 3 bases, leaving 3 bases of the junction unmatched. CDR3 bases: TGTGCCAGCAGCGGAGGGACTAGCGGGCATGAGCAGTTCTTC. As protein: CASSGGTSGHEQFF.

This clone was detected once. J is TRBJ2-6 and V is TRBV9; TRBD1 might be the D (6 bases). V was clipped by 2 bases and J by 2 bases, with 14 bases between them. The CDR3 loop spans 17 amino acids. Per germline, CDR1 SGDLS and CDR2 YYNGEE. The chain's CDR3 is CASSVTGSSAGANVLTF. CDR3 DNA sequence: TGTGCCAGCAGCGTGACAGGTTCGTCTGCTGGGGCCAACGTCCTGACTTTC.

V gene TRBV10-1 combines with J gene TRBJ1-4, with 7 bases identical to TRBD1. V was clipped by 8 bases and J by 0 bases; unmatched bases: 9. The V gene's germline CDR1 is WNHNN and CDR2 SYGVQD (reference sequence). The CDR3 is 16 amino acids. The CDR3 spells CASDRDSPTTNEKLFF. Here the CDR3 DNA reads TGCGCCAGCGATCGGGACAGCCCGACAACTAATGAAAAACTGTTTTTT.

This clone occurred a few times. The V and J genes are TRBV7-2 and TRBJ2-7; 7 nucleotides agree with TRBD2. The CDR3 is 14 residues long. In germline, CDR1 is SGHTA, CDR2 FQGNSA. Losses at the gene ends were 2 bases for V and 0 bases for J; bases not matched to a gene: 1. The CDR3 here is CASSLSGNSYEQYF. CDR3 nucleotide sequence: TGTGCCAGCAGCTTAAGCGGGAACTCCTACGAGCAGTACTTC. Supplemented by reference TRBV7-2 and TRBJ2-7, the full variable domain reads GAGVSQSPSNKVTEKGKDVELRCDPISGHTALYWYRQSLGQGLEFLIYFQGNSAPDKSGLPSDRFSAERTGGSVSTLTIQRTQQEDSAVYLCASSLSGNSYEQYFGPGTRLTVT.

The V gene is TRBV11-2, the J gene TRBJ2-1; 9 nucleotides line up with TRBD2. V lost 5 bases and J lost 14; bases outside the gene matches: 7. The CDR3 contains 12 residues. Germline CDR1 reads SGHAT; CDR2 reads FQNNGV. The CDR3 sequence is CASSLAGPGEFF. The CDR3 DNA reads TGTGCCAGCAGCCTAGCGGGGCCTGGGGAGTTCTTC.

V gene TRBV29-1 combines with J gene TRBJ1-1, with 7 nucleotides matching TRBD1. V was clipped by 7 bases and J by 5 bases; unmatched bases: 10. CDR1 is SQVTM, CDR2 ANQGSEA, per germline. This CDR3 is 13 amino acids long. CDR3 bases: TGCAGCGCCGTCGGACAGGCTGGGACTGAAGCTTTCTTT. This sequence encodes CSAVGQAGTEAFF.

This chain uses TRBV27 with TRBJ2-1; D is undetermined. Germline V gene data show CDR1 as MNHEY and CDR2 as SMNVEV (reference sequence). CDR3 length: 15 amino acids. V was shortened by 5 bases and J by 0 bases, with 11 bases between the two germline ends. The CDR3 region is CASSTGPTSYNEQFF. The DNA for the CDR3 is TGTGCCAGCAGTACTGGTCCGACCTCCTACAATGAGCAGTTCTTC.

This chain links TRBV18 with TRBJ2-7; either TRBD1 or TRBD2 may supply D (5 bases each). V dropped 6 bases and J dropped 6 bases, with 21 bases sitting between them. CDR3 length: 15 residues. Germline CDR1 and CDR2: KGHSH and LQKENI. The CDR3 DNA reads TGTGCCAGCTCGCGAGGGGCGCGGGTCGACGGCGAGCAGTACTTC. It codes for CASSRGARVDGEQYF.

The J gene is TRBJ2-1, the V gene TRBV5-1, with TRBD2 matching over 8 bases. CDR1 SGHRS and CDR2 YFSETQ come from the germline V gene. The CDR3 is made up of 14 amino acids. V was clipped by 5 bases and J by 9 bases; unmatched bases: 10. The CDR3 sequence is CASRTSVTLSEQFF. The CDR3 region has the DNA TGCGCCAGCAGGACTAGCGTAACCCTTAGTGAGCAGTTCTTC.

The V gene is TRBV9, the J gene TRBJ2-3, with D unclear. CDR3 length: 15 amino acids. Trimming left V 8 bases short and J 0 bases short, with 16 bases between. Germline V gene sequence: CDR1 SGDLS, CDR2 YYNGEE. CDR3 protein: CASGRDSPSTDTQYF. The CDR3 bases are TGTGCCAGTGGAAGAGATTCCCCTAGCACAGATACGCAGTATTTT. Combining the CDR3 with reference TRBV9 and TRBJ2-3 gives the whole variable domain DSGVTQTPKHLITATGQRVTLRCSPRSGDLSVYWYQQSLDQGLQFLIQYYNGEERAKGNILERFSAQQFPDLHSELNLSSLELGDSALYFCASGRDSPSTDTQYFGPGTRLTVL.

V usage is TRBV9 and J usage is TRBJ1-1; 7 positions match TRBD1. CDR1 is SGDLS, CDR2 YYNGEE, per germline. This CDR3 has 15 amino acids. The V gene end was trimmed by 5 bases and the J gene end by 6 bases; junction bases not matched to a gene: 13. In DNA form, the CDR3 reads TGTGCCAGCAGGGTCGGACCCACAGGGGACCCTGAAGCTTTCTTT. Encoded protein: CASRVGPTGDPEAFF.

The J gene is TRBJ1-5, the V gene TRBV10-3; no clear D. The germline V gene has CDR1 ENHRY and CDR2 SYGVKD. Between the trimmed V and J ends, which lost 5 bases and 4 bases, there was a span of 12 bases. CDR3 length: 14 residues. This CDR3 is CAISQVSGNQPQHF. The CDR3, as DNA: TGTGCCATCAGTCAGGTCAGCGGGAATCAGCCCCAGCATTTT.